This T cell receptor (beta chain) was documented in a study of T cell repertoires in cytomegalovirus infection. In TCRdb, the reads were re-called with MiXCR into one record per CDR3 protein. Altogether about 360,000 distinct CDR3 sequences are present, around a sixth being singletons, with the ten largest covering approximately 10%. Study conclusions and caveats: HLA-C-restricted CMV-specific TCR beta clonotypes prevailed in the ex vivo response.

This clonotype was counted ten times or more. The antigen is undetermined. V lost 7 bases and J 4 bases, leaving 13 bases between the germline ends. This CDR3 is 13 amino acids long. The V gene's germline CDR1 is SGHTA and CDR2 FQGNSA. The sequence came from a human donor in good health (CMV status not recorded). Some clones in this sample may be carry-over from other donors' samples. This sequence joins TRBV7-2 and TRBJ2-5; D is undetermined. Sequencing was done on a sample of PBMCs. CDR3 sequence: CASTPGLLETQYF. The CDR3 DNA reads TGTGCCAGCACCCCCGGCTTACTAGAGACCCAGTACTTC.